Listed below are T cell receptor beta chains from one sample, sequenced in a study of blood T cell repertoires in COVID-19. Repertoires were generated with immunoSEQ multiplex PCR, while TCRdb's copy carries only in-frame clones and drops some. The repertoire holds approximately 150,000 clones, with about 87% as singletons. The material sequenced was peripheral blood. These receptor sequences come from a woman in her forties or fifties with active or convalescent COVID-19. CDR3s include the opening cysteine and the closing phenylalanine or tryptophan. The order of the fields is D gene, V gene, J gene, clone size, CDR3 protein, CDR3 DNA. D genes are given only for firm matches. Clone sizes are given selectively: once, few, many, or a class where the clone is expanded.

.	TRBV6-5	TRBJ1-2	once	CASSYSIGAHGGGYTF	TGTGCCAGCAGTTACTCGATTGGGGCCCACGGTGGTGGCTACACCTTC
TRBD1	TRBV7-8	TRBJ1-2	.	CASSFPTGGGTNYGYTF	TGTGCCAGCAGCTTCCCGACAGGGGGAGGAACTAACTATGGCTACACCTTC
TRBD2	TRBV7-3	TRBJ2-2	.	CASSLPSGRGTGELFF	TGTGCCAGCAGCTTACCTAGCGGGAGAGGCACCGGGGAGCTGTTTTTT
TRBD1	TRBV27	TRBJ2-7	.	CASSSRGRGGYEQYF	TGTGCCAGCAGTTCCAGGGGGCGCGGAGGCTACGAGCAGTACTTC
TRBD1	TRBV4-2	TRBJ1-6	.	CASSDRDNSPLHF	TGTGCCAGCTCCGACAGGGACAATTCACCCCTCCACTTT
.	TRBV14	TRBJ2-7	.	CASSQYYEQYF	TGTGCCAGCAGCCAGTACTACGAGCAGTACTTC
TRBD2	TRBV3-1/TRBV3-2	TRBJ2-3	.	CASSQASGSTDTQYF	TGTGCCAGCAGCCAAGCTAGCGGGAGCACAGATACGCAGTATTTT
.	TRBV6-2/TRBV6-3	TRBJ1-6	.	CASSSYRVGWAHSPLHF	TGTGCCAGCAGCTCTTACAGGGTTGGATGGGCTCATTCACCCCTCCACTTT
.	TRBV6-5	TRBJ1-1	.	CASSSSPVSEAFF	TGTGCCAGCAGTTCTTCCCCAGTCTCTGAAGCTTTCTTT
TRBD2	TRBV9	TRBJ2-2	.	CASSPREAGGPGELFF	TGTGCCAGCAGCCCTCGTGAAGCGGGGGGGCCCGGGGAGCTGTTTTTT
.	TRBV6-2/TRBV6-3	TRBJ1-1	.	CASSYESTNTEAFF	TGTGCCAGCAGTTATGAATCAACTAACACTGAAGCTTTCTTT
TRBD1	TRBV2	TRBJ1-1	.	CASSGRLTGDTEAFF	TGTGCCAGCAGTGGGAGGCTGACAGGGGACACTGAAGCTTTCTTT
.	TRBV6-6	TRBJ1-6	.	CASSRTSGLNYNSPLHF	TGTGCCAGCAGTCGGACGAGCGGCCTTAACTATAATTCACCCCTCCACTTT
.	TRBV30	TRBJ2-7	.	CAWSAAWEQYF	TGTGCCTGGAGTGCCGCGTGGGAGCAGTACTTC
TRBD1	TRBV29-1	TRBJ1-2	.	CSAQGNYGYTF	TGCAGCGCACAGGGGAACTATGGCTACACCTTC
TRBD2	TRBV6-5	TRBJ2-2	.	CASMVDVGGTGELFF	TGTGCCAGCATGGTGGATGTCGGGGGGACCGGGGAGCTGTTTTTT
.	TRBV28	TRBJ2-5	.	CASSLAACRQPRQAREETQYF	TGTGCCAGCAGTTTAGCGGCCTGCAGACAACCCCGACAGGCTAGGGAGGAGACCCAGTACTTC
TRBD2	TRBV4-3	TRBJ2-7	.	CASSQKLAGGSGGYEQYF	TGCGCCAGCAGCCAAAAACTAGCGGGAGGTTCTGGGGGCTACGAGCAGTACTTC
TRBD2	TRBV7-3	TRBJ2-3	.	CASSLLAGPKGTQYF	TGTGCCAGCAGCTTACTAGCGGGACCGAAGGGGACGCAGTATTTT
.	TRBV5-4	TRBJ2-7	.	CASTILSPQIRLVPYEQYF	TGTGCCAGCACTATATTGTCGCCTCAGATCAGGCTTGTGCCCTACGAGCAGTACTTC
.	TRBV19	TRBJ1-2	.	CASSIEAGARNYGYTF	TGTGCCAGTAGTATAGAGGCAGGGGCGCGGAACTATGGCTACACCTTC